These 2 T cell receptor beta chains share one sample of origin, sequenced in a study of vaccination and CD4 T cells after COVID-19 (dated by TCRdb to the early 2020s). What this sample's treatment or condition label stands for: roughly 11-day PBMC culture with coronavirus spike peptide pools or control peptides (ViraFEST assay). CD4+ T cells from unexposed donors were collected before the COVID-19 pandemic (2011-2018). These receptors have no known antigen. Libraries were prepared through PCR. TCRdb lists the instrument as Illumina iSeq 100. TCR sequencing of DNA from cultured CD4+ T cells used the Oncomine TCR Beta short-read assay at the Johns Hopkins FTIC core. The QIAamp micro DNA kit was used to extract genomic DNA from the cultured CD4+ T cells. TCRdb cleaned the public reads at Q25 with fastp, built clones with MiXCR and kept in-frame beta chains. For every CDR3 protein sequence, its rows merge into one entry that carries the most common genes and DNA. The sample has about 10,000 distinct CDR3 sequences on record, around 30% of them singletons. The top ten constitute around 25% of the sample.

Sequences were obtained from CD4+ T cells from blood, cultured in vitro. Receptors originate from a human donor in good health.

This clonotype was detected once. J is TRBJ2-7 and V is TRBV20-1, with 7 bases that match TRBD1. The CDR3 covers 13 residues. CDR1 is DFQATT, CDR2 SNEGSKA, per germline (reference sequence). V was clipped by 6 bases and J by 5 bases; unmatched bases: 10. CDR3 bases: TGCAGTGCAACCCCCGACAGGGTCGACGAGCAGTACTTC. Protein sequence: CSATPDRVDEQYF.

The chain carries TRBV5-4 and TRBJ2-7; 12 nucleotides agree with TRBD1. The V and J ends lost 1 base and 6 bases, in that order; junction bases with no gene match: 8. The CDR3 totals 16 residues. Per the germline V gene, CDR1 is SGHNT and CDR2 is YYREEE (reference sequence). The CDR3 spells CASSLIPGQGAGEQYF. DNA for the CDR3: TGTGCCAGCAGCTTGATACCGGGACAGGGGGCTGGCGAGCAGTACTTC.